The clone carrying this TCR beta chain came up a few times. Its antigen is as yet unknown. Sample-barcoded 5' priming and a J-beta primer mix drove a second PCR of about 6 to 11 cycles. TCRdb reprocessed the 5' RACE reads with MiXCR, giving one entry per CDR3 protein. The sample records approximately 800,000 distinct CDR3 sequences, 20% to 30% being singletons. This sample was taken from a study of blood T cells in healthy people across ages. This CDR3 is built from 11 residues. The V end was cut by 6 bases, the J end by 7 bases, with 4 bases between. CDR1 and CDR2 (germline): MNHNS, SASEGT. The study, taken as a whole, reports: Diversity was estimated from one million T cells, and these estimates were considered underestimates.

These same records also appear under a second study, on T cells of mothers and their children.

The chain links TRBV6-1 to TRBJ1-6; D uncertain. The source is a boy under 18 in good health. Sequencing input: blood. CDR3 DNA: TGTGCCAGCAGAAAGAATTCACCCCTCCACTTT. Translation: CASRKNSPLHF.